Below, 21 T cell receptor beta chains from the same sample are listed, as sequenced in a study of T cell responses to AZD1222 COVID-19 vaccine. Assay: immunoSEQ multiplex PCR; the TCRdb copy retains only in-frame clones and omits some. The table shows about 130,000 clones, with roughly 90% occurring only once. The specimen was peripheral blood, collected on day 0 of AZD1222 vaccination. These receptors were collected from an adult in good health.

V is TRBV7-3 and J is TRBJ2-5; a possible D gene is TRBD2 (5 bases). In germline, CDR1 is SGHTA, CDR2 FQGTGA. Between the trimmed V and J ends, which lost 2 bases and 3 bases, there was a span of 19 bases. CDR3 length: 17 amino acids. CDR3 sequence (DNA): TGTGCCAGCAGCTTAGAGGGTGGGGTAGCCCAAAAAGAGACCCAGTACTTC. It yields the protein CASSLEGGVAQKETQYF.

This chain uses TRBV10-3 with TRBJ2-1, with TRBD1 identical over 12 bases. Germline V gene data show CDR1 as ENHRY and CDR2 as SYGVKD. Trimming cost V 6 bases and J 0 bases; bases outside gene matches: 12. The CDR3 sequence is 19 residues long. CDR3 sequence reads: CAIRVPGQGALSSYNEQFF. CDR3 nucleotide sequence: TGTGCCATCAGGGTACCGGGACAGGGGGCCTTAAGCTCCTACAATGAGCAGTTCTTC.

The rearrangement uses TRBV19 and TRBJ2-7, with 7 bases that match TRBD1. The germline V gene has CDR1 LNHDA and CDR2 SQIVND (reference sequence). V lost 4 bases to trimming and J lost 6 bases; unmatched junction nucleotides: 18. This CDR3 has 17 amino acids. The CDR3 loop reads CASSNYQQGSIPAEQYF. CDR3 DNA sequence: TGTGCCAGTAGTAATTACCAACAGGGGTCAATTCCTGCCGAGCAGTACTTC.

V usage is TRBV5-5 and J usage is TRBJ2-7, with 12 bases matching TRBD2. Germline V gene data show CDR1 as SGHKS and CDR2 as YYEKEE (reference sequence). This CDR3 is built from 16 residues. V lost 1 base to trimming and J lost 5 bases; unmatched junction nucleotides: 7. The DNA for the CDR3 is TGTGCCAGCAGCTTGAAGGGCACTAGCGGGGGGAACGAGCAGTACTTC. It translates to CASSLKGTSGGNEQYF.

The chain recombines TRBV6-5 with TRBJ1-2; tentatively, D is TRBD1 (6 bases). The CDR3 consists of 14 residues. Deletions cut 2 bases from V and 6 bases from J, with 13 bases between. CDR1 is MNHEY, CDR2 SVGAGI, per germline. As DNA, the CDR3 is TGTGCCAGCAGTTACAATGGACAGCGGGATGGCTACACCTTC. Amino acid sequence: CASSYNGQRDGYTF.

The J gene is TRBJ1-2, the V gene TRBV12-3 or TRBV12-4; D gene uncertain. The V and J ends lost 3 bases and 8 bases respectively, with 7 bases between them. The CDR3 is made up of 11 amino acids. CDR3 coding DNA: TGTGCCAGCAGTTTCTGGCGGGGCTACACCTTC. Protein sequence: CASSFWRGYTF.

Only one count was recorded for this clone. V usage is TRBV19 and J usage is TRBJ2-2; tentative D call: TRBD2 (5 bases). V lost 7 bases and J lost 1, with 16 bases in between. The CDR3 loop spans 16 amino acids. CDR1 is LNHDA, CDR2 SQIVND, per germline (reference sequence). CDR3 DNA sequence: TGTGCCAGTACTGCGCGGGTGACTTGGAACACCGGGGAGCTGTTTTTT. Amino acid sequence: CASTARVTWNTGELFF.

This chain joins TRBV7-9 and TRBJ1-2, with no clear D. The CDR3 extends over 12 amino acids. Trimming shortened V by 5 bases and J by 4 bases, and 8 bases separated the two germline ends. CDR1 and CDR2 (germline): SEHNR, FQNEAQ (reference sequence). CDR3 protein: CASSPSAYGYTF. In DNA, the CDR3 is TGTGCCAGCAGCCCCTCGGCCTATGGCTACACCTTC.

The chain has TRBV6-6 and TRBJ1-3, with no clear D. The germline gives CDR1 MNHNY, CDR2 SVGAGI (reference sequence). The CDR3 runs to 15 residues. The V end was cut by 0 bases, the J end by 8 bases, with 14 bases between. CDR3 coding DNA: TGTGCCAGCAGTTACTCGACCGGGTCCCGGGACACCATATATTTT. Residues: CASSYSTGSRDTIYF.

This clone is a singleton in its sample. J is TRBJ2-3 and V is TRBV6-2 or TRBV6-3; D not resolved. CDR3 length: 15 amino acids. Germline V CDR1 and CDR2: MNHEY, SVGEGT. With 5 bases removed from V and 0 bases from J, the gap between germline ends came to 12 bases. The DNA for the CDR3 is TGTGCCAGCAGTCTAGGGATCACTAGCACAGATACGCAGTATTTT. The encoded protein is CASSLGITSTDTQYF.

CDR3 DNA sequence: TGTGCCAGCAGCTTGCCACAGAGTCAAGAGACCCAGTACTTC. Translation: CASSLPQSQETQYF. The chain uses TRBV7-2 and TRBJ2-5; D remains ambiguous. V was shortened by 3 bases and J by 2 bases, with 10 bases between the two germline ends. CDR1 SGHTA and CDR2 FQGNSA come from the germline V gene. The CDR3 spans 14 residues. The full variable domain, with the rest looked up from reference TRBV7-2 and TRBJ2-5, is GAGVSQSPSNKVTEKGKDVELRCDPISGHTALYWYRQSLGQGLEFLIYFQGNSAPDKSGLPSDRFSAERTGGSVSTLTIQRTQQEDSAVYLCASSLPQSQETQYFGPGTRLLVL.

The chain employs TRBV13 and TRBJ1-1; 11 bases align to TRBD1. CDR1 and CDR2 from the germline V gene are PRHDT and FYEKMQ (reference sequence). V trimming: 6 bases; J trimming: 5 bases; junction bases outside the gene matches: 8. The CDR3 sequence is 15 residues long. CDR3 region: CASSTGTGGTTEAFF. As DNA, the CDR3 is TGTGCCAGCAGTACCGGGACAGGGGGGACAACTGAAGCTTTCTTT.

This CDR3 is CSAGRANTEAFF. The DNA for the CDR3 is TGCAGCGCTGGACGGGCGAACACTGAAGCTTTCTTT. The chain joins TRBV29-1 to TRBJ1-1; D remains unclear. Germline CDR1 reads SQVTM; CDR2 reads ANQGSEA. This CDR3 spans 12 amino acids. Trimming shortened V by 7 bases and J by 1 base, and 10 bases separated the two germline ends.

The V and J genes are TRBV7-2 and TRBJ2-5; D might be TRBD1 (5 bases). CDR3 length: 12 amino acids. Germline-derived CDR1 and CDR2 are SGHTA and FQGNSA. Between the trimmed V and J ends, which lost 10 bases and 5 bases, there was a span of 14 bases. CDR3 bases: TGTGCCACCAAAGGGGATGGGGAGACCCAGTACTTC. It is translated as CATKGDGETQYF.

The V call is TRBV24-1, the J call TRBJ2-1; no clear D gene. This CDR3 is 18 amino acids long. From germline, CDR1 is KGHDR and CDR2 SFDVKD. V lost 1 base, J lost 0 bases, and 15 bases lay in between. CDR3 DNA sequence: TGTGCCACCAGTGATTTTAAGGCTGGGTACAGCTCCTACAATGAGCAGTTCTTC. Protein product: CATSDFKAGYSSYNEQFF.

The gene calls are TRBV18 and TRBJ1-2; D may be TRBD1 (6 bases). CDR3 size: 15 residues. Germline loops: CDR1 KGHSH, CDR2 LQKENI. The V end lost 3 bases, the J end lost 0 bases, and 11 bases lay between the germline ends. The CDR3 protein is CASSPDRNSNYGYTF. The CDR3 DNA is TGTGCCAGCTCACCCGACAGGAACTCTAACTATGGCTACACCTTC. The complete variable domain, with remaining parts taken from reference TRBV18 and TRBJ1-2, reads NAGVMQNPRHLVRRRGQEARLRCSPMKGHSHVYWYRQLPEEGLKFMVYLQKENIIDESGMPKERFSAEFPKEGPSILRIQQVVRGDSAAYFCASSPDRNSNYGYTFGSGTRLTVV.

This rearrangement joins TRBV30 to TRBJ1-5, with a weak D call TRBD1 (6 bases). The CDR3 runs 14 residues. Deletions cut 3 bases from V and 4 bases from J, with 13 bases between. Germline V gives CDR1 GTSNPN, CDR2 SVGIG (reference sequence). CDR3 region: CAWSMQGRNQPQHF. The DNA for the CDR3 is TGTGCCTGGAGCATGCAGGGGAGGAATCAGCCCCAGCATTTT.

The chain employs TRBV5-8 and TRBJ1-5; 8 positions agree with TRBD1. Germline CDR1 reads SGHTS; CDR2 reads YDEGEE. This CDR3 is built from 14 residues. J gave up 9 bases and V 1 base, and 6 bases lay outside the gene matches. Written as DNA, the CDR3 is TGTGCCAGCAGCTTGAGACAGGGGCAAGGGCCCCAGCATTTT. Translated, it gives CASSLRQGQGPQHF. Based on the CDR3 plus reference TRBV5-8 and TRBJ1-5, the full variable domain is EAGVTQSPTHLIKTRGQQATLRCSPISGHTSVYWYQQALGLGLQFLLWYDEGEERNRGNFPPRFSGRQFPNYSSELNVNALELEDSALYLCASSLRQGQGPQHFGDGTRLSIL.

This chain connects TRBV19 to TRBJ1-2; D might be TRBD1 (5 bases). This CDR3 spans 14 amino acids. Looked up from germline, CDR1 is LNHDA and CDR2 is SQIVND (reference sequence). Trimming stripped 2 bases from V and 2 bases from J, with 9 bases between. The CDR3 reads CASSIREGNYGYTF. In DNA, the CDR3 is TGTGCCAGTAGTATAAGGGAGGGGAACTATGGCTACACCTTC.

This rearrangement joins TRBV7-9 to TRBJ1-6, with unresolved D. Germline CDR1 is SEHNR and CDR2 is FQNEAQ (reference sequence). V was cut by 1 base and J by 10 bases, with 11 bases left in between. The CDR3 runs 14 residues. The CDR3 is CASSLGQAVSPLHF. As DNA, the CDR3 is TGTGCCAGCAGCTTAGGCCAGGCAGTCTCACCCCTCCACTTT.

The rearrangement uses TRBV5-5 and TRBJ1-2; D call uncertain. The CDR3 loop spans 14 amino acids. Trimming stripped 0 bases from V and 4 bases from J, with 10 bases between. CDR1 and CDR2 from the germline V gene are SGHKS and YYEKEE (reference sequence). CDR3 in DNA: TGTGCCAGCAGCTTGGTCCTTAACCTCTATGGCTACACCTTC. Its protein is CASSLVLNLYGYTF. The full variable domain, its missing parts supplied by reference TRBV5-5 and TRBJ1-2, is DAGVTQSPTHLIKTRGQQVTLRCSPISGHKSVSWYQQVLGQGPQFIFQYYEKEERGRGNFPDRFSARQFPNYSSELNVNALLLGDSALYLCASSLVLNLYGYTFGSGTRLTVV.